Described below is a single T cell receptor (beta chain) sequence and its context. The specificity of this receptor is unknown. This sample is part of a study of cytomegalovirus exposure and HLA in healthy donors (dated by TCRdb to the late 2010s). At the level of the whole study: According to an earlier analysis of several hundred of the donors, roughly 180 million T cells yielded over 100 million unique TCR beta sequences and more than 250 Gb of sequence data. Around 300 gigabases of sequencing data and 78 million or so unique TCR sequences were included in an early release covering around 650 HLA-typed donors. The genetic ancestry cluster associated with self-reported Caucasian donors included over 65% of the roughly 400 genotyped donors. The aim of the study was to test whether cataloging public T cell receptors could identify signatures of past pathogen exposure. Using immunosequencing, the study profiled T cell repertoires from 666 subjects and related those repertoires to cytomegalovirus serostatus. A separate validation cohort of 100 to 150 different subjects was used in addition to the roughly 640-subject first cohort. The study combined high-throughput TCR immunosequencing, statistical association of individual TCRs with disease status, and machine learning to predict cytomegalovirus infection status. A later analysis re-examined previously published TCR beta repertoires from more than 650 donors and added high-resolution HLA genotyping to investigate patterns of TCR occurrence. Rather than using new phenotypic data, the later analysis identified candidate immune exposures from TCR beta sequences and from how often those sequences occurred across donors. To decide whether each TCR beta V gene segment behaved as functional or pseudogenic, an earlier analysis of 587 of the donors relied on high-throughput TCR beta sequencing. Donor age, sex, ethnicity and CMV serostatus were collected together with the repertoire data. In a later genetic analysis, genome-wide SNP genotypes for about 65% of the roughly 670 donors were used, and that subset was treated as a discovery cohort. Every discovery cohort repertoire had been produced on one sequencing platform. HLA typing covered class I and class II loci at four-digit resolution. The number of typed donors differed by locus: about 620-630 for A, B, C, DRB1 and DQB1; approximately 540 for DQA1; 606 for DPA1; and some 430 for DPB1. A handful of DR-DQ haplotypes were handled as single units for association and clustering because linkage in the cohort was strong. Among approximately 370 genotyped donors of the cohort, an average of around 250,000 unique TCR beta nucleotide sequences was sequenced per donor, of which about 20% were non-productive.

Libraries were constructed by the immunoSEQ multiplex PCR assay. The multiplex PCR relied on a mix of 60 forward primers for TCR Vbeta segments and 13 reverse primers for TCR Jbeta segments. A multiplex PCR assay on genomic DNA amplified the CDR3 region of rearranged TCR beta genes. On the Illumina HiSeq System, the amplified TCR beta libraries were sequenced as 87-base-pair reads. Per the source publication's procedure: Across the 700 or so repertoires, a later analysis counted tens of millions of unique TCR beta chains, some 11 million of which were shared by at least two donors. Raw reads were error-corrected and collapsed into unique sequences by a nearest-neighbor algorithm in which closely related sequences were merged to remove PCR and sequencing errors. Alignment of CDR3 sequences to IMGT reference sequences was used to assign V, D and J gene segments. For a sequence to be retained, at least a six-nucleotide match to both a V gene segment and a J gene segment was required. A rearrangement was called productive if the CDR3 had no stop codons and remained in frame with V and J, and every other rearrangement was called non-productive. Following IMGT convention, CDR3 was defined as the stretch from the second conserved V-encoded cysteine up to the conserved J-encoded phenylalanine. In an earlier analysis of 500 to 650 of the donors, sequences lacking an unambiguous match to a single V gene segment were excluded. An earlier analysis of a few hundred of the donors classified V segments as functional when productive rearrangements were above 56.7% and as segregating when the standard deviation between donors was above 5%. A statistical classification framework was built for diagnosing cytomegalovirus status from the catalog of TCR beta chain sequences. In a later analysis, V and J genes were assigned by comparing TCR nucleotide sequences against IMGT/GENE-DB human TR gene sequences. The TCRdist pipeline was used in a later analysis to assign CDR3 sequences and most-parsimonious VDJ recombination scenarios. In a later analysis, each TCR beta chain was defined by its CDR3 amino acid sequence together with its V-gene family, and reads without a unique V-gene family were excluded. A later analysis removed 600 or so highly shared, low-generation-probability nucleotide sequences to deal with suspected cross-contamination and a sequencing artifact. In a later analysis, a clonal expansion index for each public chain was calculated from normalized within-repertoire ranks of inferred template counts. In a later analysis, generation probabilities were computed using a VDJ recombination model fitted to out-of-frame rearrangements, and the results were checked against IGoR. A later analysis scored TCR-TCR, TCR-HLA and TCR-CMV co-occurrence with hypergeometric tests, applying a repertoire-size bias correction to TCR pairs. A later analysis estimated false discovery rates by permuting HLA or CMV assignments 20 times. A later analysis grouped co-occurring TCRs with DBSCAN, adding TCRdist sequence similarity when clustering within HLA-allele-positive subsets. Repertoires with fewer than 30,000 or more than 120,000 public chains, plus five repertoires with anomalous nucleotide sharing, were excluded from co-occurrence clustering. Here the immuneACCESS table is served through TCRdb, limited to in-frame sequences with V and J called. Missing clones are a known gap in these copies; in checked studies unresolved V genes cover under half, and the rest lacks a known reason. Clone size and V and J calls were adopted from that table, with D and trimming inferred from the DNA. In this sample's table one finds tens of thousands of clones. Roughly 3.8% of the sample lies in the top ten.

The CDR3 covers 14 residues, taking in both the cysteine and the phenylalanine. Kept here is only the CDR3 DNA, which spans 42 bases and is read in frame from base 1. Germline trimming amounts to 3 bases on V and 4 bases on J, with 4 as the count of junction bases outside the gene matches. The germline V gene specifies MDHEN as CDR1 and SYDVKM as CDR2. General findings and caveats noted by the study authors: The presence/absence analyses assumed that sequencing depth was roughly uniform across donors, and that assumption may not be true. Specific HLA alleles were associated with over 15,000 TCR beta sequences at a false discovery rate of 0.05 in a later analysis. A few of the identified cytomegalovirus-associated TCR beta chains were confirmed in vitro to be specific for cytomegalovirus antigens. In this cohort, only TCR beta chains were sequenced, and detectable features were limited by the absence of alpha or paired-chain data. A later genetic analysis reported fewer N-insertions in productive TCRs among donors in an Asian-associated ancestry cluster than the 666-donor mean. In a later analysis, several top co-occurrence clusters were reported to appear linked to parvovirus B19, influenza, CMV and Epstein-Barr virus. According to a later analysis, TCR association rates differed among HLA loci, with DRB1 alleles showing the most associated TCRs and HLA-C alleles showing the fewest. Linkage disequilibrium might explain the correlated functional status among segregating V segments, but an unknown experimental factor could not be ruled out. Immune exposure information for the cohort was limited to CMV serostatus. Strong co-occurrence of HLA alleles, especially DR and DQ, made assigning TCR associations to individual alleles difficult. In a later genetic analysis, a missense DCLRE1C variant was associated with V-gene and J-gene trimming of TCR beta chains, and the association was replicated in an independent cohort. A cluster of highly shared sequence variants was judged likely to represent a technical artifact of the sequencing pipeline. While some public TCRs were present in many individuals, most TCR sequences turned up only very rarely across donors. In a later analysis, HLA-associated TCR beta chains were found to be more clonally expanded and to have lower generation probabilities than equally common non-associated chains. Because HLA typing was unavailable for some donors at each locus, only the typed subset was used in association tests. According to a later analysis, most CMV-associated TCR beta chains appeared to be HLA-restricted, and the HLA associations seemed to be driven largely by CMV exposure. The authors suggested that the approach could potentially be generalized to other disease states and immunological phenotypes. Cytomegalovirus status was reported to be diagnosed by the classifier with high specificity and sensitivity in both the original and validation cohorts. In an earlier analysis of 500 to 650 of the donors, most TCR beta V segments appeared in productive rearrangements about 87% or about 30% of the time, broadly matching IMGT annotations. Because counts were too low, about 18 rarely observed V segments, including chromosome 9 orphons, were left out of the earlier analysis of approximately 500 of the donors. The study listed 164 TCR beta chains as associated with cytomegalovirus. A further reported finding was that TCR beta sequences accurately predicted the HLA-A and HLA-B alleles for most subjects in the first cohort. The 87-base-pair reads could not distinguish some IMGT-functional V segments, including TRBV6-2 and TRBV6-3, so those segments were excluded.

The cohort comprised approximately 700 healthy bone marrow donors. At the time of sampling, every cohort member was nominally healthy, though immune exposures that went unrecorded were likely present. The donor was CMV seropositive and belonged to the group of 250 to 300 seropositive cohort members. A peripheral blood sample was provided by each donor, and peripheral blood mononuclear cells were used for TCR beta sequencing. Genomic DNA was extracted from the blood cell samples with the Qiagen DNeasy Blood Extraction Kit. Sequencing used PBMCs. The receptor's source is a female donor in good health and CMV-seropositive. The chain uses TRBV28 and TRBJ2-7, and TRBD1 matches 9 of the central bases. The nucleotides are TGTGCCAGCAGTTTGGGGACAGGGTTGTACGAGCAGTACTTC. This translates into CASSLGTGLYEQYF. When the CDR3 is completed using the reference TRBV28 and TRBJ2-7 genes on either side, the full variable domain is DVKVTQSSRYLVKRTGEKVFLECVQDMDHENMFWYRQDPGLGLRLIYFSYDVKMKEKGDIPEGYSVSREKKERFSLILESASTNQTSMYLCASSLGTGLYEQYFGPGTRLTVT.